This T cell receptor beta chain was recovered during a study of cytomegalovirus exposure and HLA in healthy donors. Study observations and caveats: It was about 180 TCR beta chains that were listed as cytomegalovirus-associated. Three chains linked to CMV were shown in vitro to be specific for CMV antigens. Reports credit the classifier with highly specific, highly sensitive diagnosis of cytomegalovirus status.

A note on this clone: The antigen remains unidentified.

The CDR3 consists of 19 residues. The germline V gene encodes CDR1 SNHLY and CDR2 FYNNEI. The V segment lost 5 bases and the J segment 5 bases; nucleotides outside the gene matches: 20. The protocol was immunoSEQ multiplex PCR, while the TCRdb copy is restricted to in-frame clones and leaves out a portion. The table records over 200,000 clones, around 91% of them present only once. V usage is TRBV2 and J usage is TRBJ2-1, with 8 positions matching TRBD2. What was sequenced was PBMCs. The sequence was obtained from a woman in her 30s in good health and CMV-seronegative. The CDR3 sequence: CASSPMTTQDGRANNEQFF. The CDR3 DNA follows: TGTGCCAGCAGTCCGATGACGACACAGGACGGGAGGGCCAACAATGAGCAGTTCTTC.